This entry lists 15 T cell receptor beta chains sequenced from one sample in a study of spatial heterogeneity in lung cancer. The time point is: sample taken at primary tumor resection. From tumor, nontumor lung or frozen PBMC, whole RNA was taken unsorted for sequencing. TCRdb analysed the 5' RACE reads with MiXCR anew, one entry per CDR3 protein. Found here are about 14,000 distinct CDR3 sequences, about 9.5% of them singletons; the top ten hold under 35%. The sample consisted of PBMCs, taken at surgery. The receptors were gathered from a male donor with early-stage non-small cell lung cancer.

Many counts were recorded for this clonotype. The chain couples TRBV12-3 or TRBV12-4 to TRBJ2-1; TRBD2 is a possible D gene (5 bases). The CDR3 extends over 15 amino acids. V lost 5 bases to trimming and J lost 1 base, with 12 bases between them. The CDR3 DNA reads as TGTGCCAGCAGTCTCCCCCAGCGGTCCTACAATGAGCAGTTCTTC. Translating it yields CASSLPQRSYNEQFF.

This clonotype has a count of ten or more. CDR3 nucleotide sequence: TGTGCCAGCAGTTCCCTAAATCAGCCCCAGCATTTT. Residues: CASSSLNQPQHF. The chain has TRBV27 and TRBJ1-5; the D is unclear. The CDR3 runs to 12 residues. CDR1 is MNHEY and CDR2 is SMNVEV in the germline V gene (reference sequence). Trimming removed 4 bases from V and 4 bases from J, with 5 bases in between.

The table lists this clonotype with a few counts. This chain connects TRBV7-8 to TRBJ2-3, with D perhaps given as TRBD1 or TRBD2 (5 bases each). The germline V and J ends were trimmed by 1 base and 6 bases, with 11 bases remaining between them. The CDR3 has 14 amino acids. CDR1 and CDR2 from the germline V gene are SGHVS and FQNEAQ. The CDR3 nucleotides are TGTGCCAGCAGCTTAGAGTGGGGGATCGATACGCAGTATTTT. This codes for CASSLEWGIDTQYF.

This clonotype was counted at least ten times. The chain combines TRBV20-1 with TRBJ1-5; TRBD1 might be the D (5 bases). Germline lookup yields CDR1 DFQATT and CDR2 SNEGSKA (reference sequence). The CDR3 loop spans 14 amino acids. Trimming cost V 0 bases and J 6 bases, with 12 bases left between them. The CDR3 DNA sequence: TGCAGTGCTAGAGATCGTCAAGGGACTCAGCCCCAGCATTTT. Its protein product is CSARDRQGTQPQHF.

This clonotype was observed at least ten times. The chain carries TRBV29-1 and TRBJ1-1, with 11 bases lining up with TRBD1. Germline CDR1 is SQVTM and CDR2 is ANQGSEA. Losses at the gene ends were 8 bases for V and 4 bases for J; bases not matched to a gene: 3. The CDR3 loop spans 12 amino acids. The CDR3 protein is CSTGTGGTEAFF. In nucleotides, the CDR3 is TGCAGCACCGGGACAGGGGGCACTGAAGCTTTCTTT.

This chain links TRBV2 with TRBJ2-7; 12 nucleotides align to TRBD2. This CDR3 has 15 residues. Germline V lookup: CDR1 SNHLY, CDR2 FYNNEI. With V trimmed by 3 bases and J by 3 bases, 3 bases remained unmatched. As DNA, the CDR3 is TGTGCCAGCAGTGAGACTAGCGGGGGACTCTACGAGCAGTACTTC. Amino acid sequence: CASSETSGGLYEQYF.

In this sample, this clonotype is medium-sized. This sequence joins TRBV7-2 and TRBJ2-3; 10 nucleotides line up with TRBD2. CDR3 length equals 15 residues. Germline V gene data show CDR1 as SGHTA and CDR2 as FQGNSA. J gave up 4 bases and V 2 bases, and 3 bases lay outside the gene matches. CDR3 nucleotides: TGTGCCAGCAGCTTACTAGCGGGAGCGGCAGATACGCAGTATTTT. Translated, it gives CASSLLAGAADTQYF.

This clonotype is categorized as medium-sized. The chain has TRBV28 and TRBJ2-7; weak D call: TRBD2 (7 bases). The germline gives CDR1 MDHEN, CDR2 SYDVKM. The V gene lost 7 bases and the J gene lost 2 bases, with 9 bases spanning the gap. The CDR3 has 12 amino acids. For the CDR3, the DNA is TGTGCCAGCACCGGGGGGCCCTACGAGCAGTACTTC. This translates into CASTGGPYEQYF.

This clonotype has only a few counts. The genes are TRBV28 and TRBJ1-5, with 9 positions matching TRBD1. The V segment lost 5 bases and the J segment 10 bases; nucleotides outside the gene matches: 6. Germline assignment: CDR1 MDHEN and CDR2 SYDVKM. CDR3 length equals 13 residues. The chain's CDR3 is CASSGQGFQPQHF. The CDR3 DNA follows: TGTGCCAGCAGTGGACAGGGGTTCCAACCCCAGCATTTT.

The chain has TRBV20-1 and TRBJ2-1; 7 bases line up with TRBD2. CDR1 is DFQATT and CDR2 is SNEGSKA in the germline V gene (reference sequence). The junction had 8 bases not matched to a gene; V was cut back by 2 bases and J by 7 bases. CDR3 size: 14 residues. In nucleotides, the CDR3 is TGCAGTGCTAGACAAAGACTAGCTAGGAATGAGCAGTTCTTC. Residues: CSARQRLARNEQFF.

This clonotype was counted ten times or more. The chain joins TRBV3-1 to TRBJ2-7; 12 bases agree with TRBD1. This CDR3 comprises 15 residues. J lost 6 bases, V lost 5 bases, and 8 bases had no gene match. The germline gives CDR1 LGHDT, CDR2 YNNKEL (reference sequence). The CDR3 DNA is TGTGCCAGCAGCTTCCCGGGACAGGGGGCAGGCGAGCAGTACTTC. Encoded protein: CASSFPGQGAGEQYF.

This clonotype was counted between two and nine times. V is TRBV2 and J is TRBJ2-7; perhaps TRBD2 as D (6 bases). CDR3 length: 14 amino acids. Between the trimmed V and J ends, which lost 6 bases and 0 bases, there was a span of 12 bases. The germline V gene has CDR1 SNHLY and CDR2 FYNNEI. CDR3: CASSLSGNSYEQYF. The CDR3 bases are TGTGCCAGCAGCCTTAGCGGAAACTCCTACGAGCAGTACTTC. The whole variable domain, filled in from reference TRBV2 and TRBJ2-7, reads EPEVTQTPSHQVTQMGQEVILRCVPISNHLYFYWYRQILGQKVEFLVSFYNNEISEKSEIFDDQFSVERPDGSNFTLKIRSTKLEDSAMYFCASSLSGNSYEQYFGPGTRLTVT.

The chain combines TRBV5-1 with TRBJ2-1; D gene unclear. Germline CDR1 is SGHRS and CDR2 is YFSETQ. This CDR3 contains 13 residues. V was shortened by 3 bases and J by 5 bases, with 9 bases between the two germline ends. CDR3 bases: TGCGCCAGCAGCTATAATGGGAACAATGAGCAGTTCTTC. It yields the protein CASSYNGNNEQFF.

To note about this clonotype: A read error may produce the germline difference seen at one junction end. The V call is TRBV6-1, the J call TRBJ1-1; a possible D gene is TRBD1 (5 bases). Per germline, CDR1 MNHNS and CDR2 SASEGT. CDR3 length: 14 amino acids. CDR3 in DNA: TGTGCCAGCAGTGAAGCGCGGGGGGGAACTGAAGTTTTCTTT. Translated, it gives CASSEARGGTEVFF.

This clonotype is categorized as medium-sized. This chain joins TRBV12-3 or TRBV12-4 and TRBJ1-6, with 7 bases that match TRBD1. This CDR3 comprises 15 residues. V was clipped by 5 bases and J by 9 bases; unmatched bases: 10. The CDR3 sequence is CASSKGQVLISPLHF. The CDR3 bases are TGTGCCAGCAGTAAAGGACAGGTCCTAATTTCACCCCTCCACTTT.